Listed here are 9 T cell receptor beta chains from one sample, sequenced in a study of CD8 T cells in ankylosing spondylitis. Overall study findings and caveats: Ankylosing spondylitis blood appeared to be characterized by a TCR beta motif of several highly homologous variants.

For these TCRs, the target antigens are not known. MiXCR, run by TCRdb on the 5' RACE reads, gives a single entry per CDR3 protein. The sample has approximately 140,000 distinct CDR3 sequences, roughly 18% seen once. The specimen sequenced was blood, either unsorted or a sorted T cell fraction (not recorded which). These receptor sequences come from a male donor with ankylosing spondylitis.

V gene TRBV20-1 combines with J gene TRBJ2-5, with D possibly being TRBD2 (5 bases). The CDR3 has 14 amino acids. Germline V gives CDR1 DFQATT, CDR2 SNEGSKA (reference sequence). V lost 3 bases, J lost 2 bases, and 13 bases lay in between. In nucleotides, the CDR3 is TGCAGTGCTAGGTGGGAGTCGCTTCAAGAGACCCAGTACTTC. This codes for CSARWESLQETQYF.

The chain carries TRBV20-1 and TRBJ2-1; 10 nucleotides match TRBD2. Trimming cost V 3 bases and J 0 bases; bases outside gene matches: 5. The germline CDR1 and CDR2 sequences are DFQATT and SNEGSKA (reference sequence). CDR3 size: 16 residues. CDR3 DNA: TGCAGTGCTAGTGGGCCTAGCGGGAGCTCCTACAATGAGCAGTTCTTC. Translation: CSASGPSGSSYNEQFF.

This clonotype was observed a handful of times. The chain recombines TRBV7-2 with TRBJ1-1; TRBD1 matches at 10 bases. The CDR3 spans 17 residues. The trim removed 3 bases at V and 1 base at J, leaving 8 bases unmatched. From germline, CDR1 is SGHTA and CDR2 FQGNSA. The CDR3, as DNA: TGTGCCAGCAGCTTCGGGGACAGGGGAGCGTGGAACACTGAAGCTTTCTTT. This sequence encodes CASSFGDRGAWNTEAFF.

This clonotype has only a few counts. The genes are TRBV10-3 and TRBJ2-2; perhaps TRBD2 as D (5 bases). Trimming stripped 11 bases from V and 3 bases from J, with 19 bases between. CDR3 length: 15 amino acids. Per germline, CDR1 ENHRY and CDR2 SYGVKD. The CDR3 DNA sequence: TGTGCCTCATGGGGTCCGAGGGAATACACCGGGGAGCTGTTTTTT. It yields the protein CASWGPREYTGELFF.

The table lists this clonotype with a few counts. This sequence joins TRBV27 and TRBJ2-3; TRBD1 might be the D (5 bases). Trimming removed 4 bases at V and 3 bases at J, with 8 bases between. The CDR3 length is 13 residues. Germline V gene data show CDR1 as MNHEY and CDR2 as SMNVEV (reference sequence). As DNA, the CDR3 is TGTGCCAGCAGTTCAGGGTCTACAGATACGCAGTATTTT. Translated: CASSSGSTDTQYF.

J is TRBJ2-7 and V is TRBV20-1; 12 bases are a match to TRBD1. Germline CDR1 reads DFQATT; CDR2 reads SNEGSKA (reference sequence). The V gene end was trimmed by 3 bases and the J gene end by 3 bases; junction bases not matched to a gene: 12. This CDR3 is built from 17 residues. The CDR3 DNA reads TGCAGTGCTAGGGGACAGGGGGCTCAAGATTCCGTCTACGAGCAGTACTTC. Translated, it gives CSARGQGAQDSVYEQYF.

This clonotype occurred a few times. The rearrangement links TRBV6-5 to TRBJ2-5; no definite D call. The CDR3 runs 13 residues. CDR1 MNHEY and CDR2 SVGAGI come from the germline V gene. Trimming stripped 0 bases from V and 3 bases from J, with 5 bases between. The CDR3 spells CASSYSRKETQYF. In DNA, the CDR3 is TGTGCCAGCAGTTACTCTCGTAAAGAGACCCAGTACTTC.

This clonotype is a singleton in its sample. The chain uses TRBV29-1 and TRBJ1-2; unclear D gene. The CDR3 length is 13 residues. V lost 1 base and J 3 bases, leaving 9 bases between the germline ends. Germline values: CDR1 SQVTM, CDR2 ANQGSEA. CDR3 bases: TGCAGCGTTGAAGGCGGGTGGGACTATGGCTACACCTTC. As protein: CSVEGGWDYGYTF.

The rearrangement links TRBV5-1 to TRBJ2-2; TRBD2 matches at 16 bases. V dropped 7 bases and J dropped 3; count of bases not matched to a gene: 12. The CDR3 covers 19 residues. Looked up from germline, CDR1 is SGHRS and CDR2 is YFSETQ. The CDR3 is CASRAPGLAGGPYTGELFF. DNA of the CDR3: TGCGCCAGCCGCGCTCCGGGACTAGCGGGAGGGCCTTACACCGGGGAGCTGTTTTTT.